The present TCR beta chain was sequenced within a study of shared clonotypes between healthy human individuals. For the study at large: Three plates each covered CD4 naive and memory; CD8 naive two, CD8 memory one.

Every subset's genomic DNA went evenly onto several immunoSEQ plates. TCRdb's copy holds only in-frame clones and misses some; the assay was immunoSEQ multiplex PCR. Among a few hundred thousand clones listed, 97% were seen once. Per germline, CDR1 MDHEN and CDR2 SYDVKM. This CDR3 is 14 amino acids long. General study points: The researchers took only blood, and tissue repertoires probably look different. Sorted-subset sequencing was shown by rarefaction to be incomplete despite large depth.

This clone has just one count. Antigen specificity is unknown. The receptor's source is a woman aged 25 to 39 in good health. The genes are TRBV28 and TRBJ2-5, with TRBD2 as a possible D gene (7 bases). The J call may be incorrect, as the DNA end agrees better with TRBJ2-7. Specimen: naive CD4+ T cells sorted from blood. The subset here: CD45RA+ positively selected. The CDR3 coding sequence is TGTGCCACCCGAGGGGGGGCGAATATATACGAGCAGTACTTC. Its translation is CATRGGANIYEQYF.